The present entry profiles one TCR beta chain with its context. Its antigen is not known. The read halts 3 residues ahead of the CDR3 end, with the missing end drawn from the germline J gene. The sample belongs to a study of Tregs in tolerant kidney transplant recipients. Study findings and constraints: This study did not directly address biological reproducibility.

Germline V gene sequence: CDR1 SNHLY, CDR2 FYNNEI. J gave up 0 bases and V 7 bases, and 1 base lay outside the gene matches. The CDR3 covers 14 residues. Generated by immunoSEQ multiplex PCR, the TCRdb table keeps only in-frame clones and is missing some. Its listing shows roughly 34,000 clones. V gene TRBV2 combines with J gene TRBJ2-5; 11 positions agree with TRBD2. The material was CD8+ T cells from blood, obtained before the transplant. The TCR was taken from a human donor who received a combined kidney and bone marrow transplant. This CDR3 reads CASTSGGNQETQYF. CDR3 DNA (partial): TGTGCCAGCACTAGCGGGGGGAACCAAGAGACC.